What follows are 11 T cell receptor beta chains derived from one specimen sequenced in a study of T cells after yellow fever vaccination. One entry per CDR3 protein, called by TCRdb with MiXCR from the 5' RACE reads. The sample consists of roughly 160,000 distinct CDR3 sequences, roughly 9% of them appearing once. The input for sequencing was CD8+ T cells sorted from PBMCs, taken 45 days after the yellow fever booster vaccination. Receptor source: a man between 18 and 35 years old who received the YFV17D yellow fever vaccine.

The CDR3 region has the DNA TGTGCCAGCGGGTGGAACACTGAAGCTTTCTTT. Protein sequence: CASGWNTEAFF. The chain combines TRBV12-3 or TRBV12-4 with TRBJ1-1; no clear D. This CDR3 is built from 11 residues. V was shortened by 8 bases and J by 1 base, with 5 bases between the two germline ends.

This clonotype was found a few times. J is TRBJ2-1 and V is TRBV5-4, with D possibly being TRBD1 (6 bases). Trimming removed 4 bases at V and 1 base at J, with 12 bases between. The germline CDR1 and CDR2 sequences are SGHNT and YYREEE (reference sequence). This CDR3 contains 15 residues. CDR3 residues: CASSQKGVSYNEQFF. The CDR3, as DNA: TGTGCCAGCAGCCAAAAGGGGGTATCCTACAATGAGCAGTTCTTC. The whole variable domain, remainder taken from reference TRBV5-4 and TRBJ2-1, is ETGVTQSPTHLIKTRGQQVTLRCSSQSGHNTVSWYQQALGQGPQFIFQYYREEENGRGNFPPRFSGLQFPNYSSELNVNALELDDSALYLCASSQKGVSYNEQFFGPGTRLTVL.

There are a few counts of this clonotype. The chain uses TRBV7-9 and TRBJ2-7; D perhaps matches TRBD1 (7 bases). Trimming cost V 11 bases and J 2 bases, with 16 bases left between them. Germline lookup yields CDR1 SEHNR and CDR2 FQNEAQ (reference sequence). The CDR3 spans 13 residues. CDR3: CAEQGGRPYEQYF. In DNA, the CDR3 is TGTGCCGAGCAGGGGGGCAGGCCCTACGAGCAGTACTTC.

This clonotype was recorded a few times. The rearrangement links TRBV10-3 to TRBJ2-5, with D perhaps matching TRBD1 or TRBD2 (5 bases each). This CDR3 comprises 16 residues. Germline V gene lookup returns CDR1 ENHRY and CDR2 SYGVKD. V was clipped by 2 bases and J by 5 bases, with 18 bases between them. CDR3 residues: CAISEDRDDPVETQYF. As DNA, the CDR3 is TGTGCCATCAGTGAGGACCGGGACGACCCCGTTGAGACCCAGTACTTC.

This clonotype was seen a handful of times. This chain links TRBV7-9 with TRBJ1-2; the match to TRBD1 covers 11 bases. Trimming took 5 bases from V and 8 from J; bases not matched to a gene: 10. The length of the CDR3 is 15 residues. Germline-derived CDR1 and CDR2 are SEHNR and FQNEAQ (reference sequence). CDR3 sequence reads: CASSHPLGTGGGYTF. As DNA, the CDR3 is TGTGCCAGCAGCCACCCCCTGGGGACAGGGGGAGGCTACACCTTC.

The rearrangement joins TRBV6-2 or TRBV6-3 to TRBJ2-3, with D uncertain. CDR1 is MNHEY, CDR2 SVGEGT, per germline. Deletions cut 2 bases from V and 0 bases from J, with 3 bases between. This CDR3 has 13 amino acids. CDR3 coding DNA: TGTGCCAGCAGTTACCGTAGCACAGATACGCAGTATTTT. Amino acids: CASSYRSTDTQYF.

There are a few counts of this clonotype. Germline is not matched at one junction end, which may reflect a read error. The CDR3: CASSEEFSGQETQYF. The CDR3 DNA follows: TGTGCCAGCAGCGAAGAGTTTTCAGGACAAGAGACCCAGTACTTC. This chain uses TRBV4-2 with TRBJ2-5; D is unclear. The CDR3 extends over 15 amino acids. Germline CDR1 and CDR2: LGHNA and YNFKEQ.

The table lists this clonotype with a few counts. This chain connects TRBV23-1 to TRBJ2-7, with D possibly being TRBD1 (6 bases). TRBV23-1 is an open reading frame, and its role is uncertain. The CDR3 covers 14 residues. V was shortened by 3 bases and J by 7 bases, with 16 bases between the two germline ends. DNA for the CDR3: TGCGCCAGCAGTCACAAGGGACAACTACGGGAGCAGTACTTC. It codes for CASSHKGQLREQYF.

Worth noting for this clonotype: Germline and junction disagree at one end, which may indicate a read error. V is TRBV20-1 and J is TRBJ2-5; 10 positions agree with TRBD2. The CDR3 covers 15 residues. The germline V gene encodes CDR1 DFQATT and CDR2 SNEGSKA (reference sequence). In nucleotides, the CDR3 is TGCAGTTCTAGAGAGGGACTAGCGTTAGAAGAGACCCAGTACTTC. Translation gives CSSREGLALEETQYF.

The J gene is TRBJ2-1, the V gene TRBV11-1; 11 nucleotides line up with TRBD2. Looked up from germline, CDR1 is SGHAT and CDR2 is FQDESV (reference sequence). This CDR3 is 19 amino acids long. J gave up 1 base and V 7 bases, and 15 bases lay outside the gene matches. The CDR3 nucleotides read TGTGCCAGCACCCAATGGGCTAGCGGGGGGCCCTATTCCTACAATGAGCAGTTCTTC. This sequence encodes CASTQWASGGPYSYNEQFF.

The chain employs TRBV5-1 and TRBJ1-2; D call uncertain. Germline V gene data show CDR1 as SGHRS and CDR2 as YFSETQ. The CDR3 sequence is 15 residues long. Trimming pared 0 bases from V and 0 bases from J, leaving 9 bases between. The CDR3 DNA reads TGCGCCAGCAGCTTGGCCGCAGGAGCTAACTATGGCTACACCTTC. Amino acid sequence: CASSLAAGANYGYTF.